One sample yielded the 2 T cell receptor beta chains listed below, sequenced in a study of blood T cell repertoires in COVID-19. This table comes from immunoSEQ multiplex PCR, and its TCRdb copy is limited to in-frame clones, with some not included. The sample yields about 73,000 clones, roughly 83% seen once. Specimen: peripheral blood. These receptors were taken from a woman aged 55-69 years with acute or convalescent COVID-19.

The V call is TRBV7-9, the J call TRBJ2-1, with D perhaps TRBD1 (6 bases). Looked up from germline, CDR1 is SEHNR and CDR2 is FQNEAQ (reference sequence). V was trimmed by 0 bases and J by 5 bases, leaving 11 bases between them. This CDR3 is 15 amino acids long. Here the CDR3 reads CASSLAQGRNNEQFF. The CDR3 coding sequence is TGTGCCAGCAGCTTAGCACAGGGTCGGAACAATGAGCAGTTCTTC.

The gene calls are TRBV9 and TRBJ1-1; D is undetermined. Trimming pared 0 bases from V and 5 bases from J, leaving 8 bases between. CDR1 SGDLS and CDR2 YYNGEE come from the germline V gene. The CDR3 is made up of 13 amino acids. CDR3 amino acids: CASSVDSRTEAFF. The CDR3 DNA is TGTGCCAGCAGCGTAGATTCGAGGACTGAAGCTTTCTTT.